These 20 T cell receptor beta chains originate from one sample sequenced in a study of T cell repertoires in cytomegalovirus infection. Their cognate antigens are unknown. In TCRdb, the reads were re-called with MiXCR into one record per CDR3 protein. This table holds approximately 600,000 distinct CDR3 sequences, about 39% found once. The specimen was cultured PBMCs, collected from culture after CMV antigen stimulation. These receptors were collected from a human donor in good health (CMV status not recorded). Some clones in this sample may be carry-over from other donors' samples.

The CDR3 coding sequence is TGTGCCAGCAGCTTAGGGGTCAGCTCTGGAAACACCATATATTTT. It translates to CASSLGVSSGNTIYF. The rearrangement links TRBV7-8 to TRBJ1-3, with D unclear. Per germline, CDR1 SGHVS and CDR2 FQNEAQ. The CDR3 has 15 residues. Trimming took 1 base from V and 0 from J, leaving 7 bases between them.

This chain uses TRBV12-3 or TRBV12-4 with TRBJ2-5, with TRBD2 as a possible D gene (5 bases). The CDR3 length is 15 residues. The V end lost 8 bases, the J end lost 5 bases, and 21 bases lay between the germline ends. CDR3 region: CASAPGVALGETQYF. The CDR3 DNA sequence: TGTGCCAGCGCGCCCGGGGTTGCGCTGGGGGAGACCCAGTACTTC.

The V call is TRBV7-9, the J call TRBJ2-1; D ambiguous. Per the germline V gene, CDR1 is SEHNR and CDR2 is FQNEAQ (reference sequence). The CDR3 spans 13 residues. V lost 2 bases and J lost 10, with 12 bases in between. This CDR3 reads CASSLSGSTEQFF. CDR3 nucleotide sequence: TGTGCCAGCAGCTTAAGTGGGTCTACGGAGCAGTTCTTC.

This clonotype occurred a few times. V and J are TRBV7-6 and TRBJ2-7; 8 bases are shared with TRBD2. The CDR3 length is 15 residues. Germline lookup yields CDR1 SGHVS and CDR2 FNYEAQ. The junction had 8 bases not matched to a gene; V was cut back by 7 bases and J by 0 bases. The CDR3 spells CASNKAGASSYEQYF. The CDR3 DNA follows: TGTGCCAGCAACAAAGCGGGGGCGAGCTCCTACGAGCAGTACTTC.

A few counts support this clonotype. The chain is built from TRBV2 and TRBJ2-5, with D tentatively TRBD1 (6 bases). Trimming stripped 6 bases from V and 5 bases from J, with 16 bases between. The CDR3 length is 14 residues. Germline-derived CDR1 and CDR2 are SNHLY and FYNNEI. CDR3 nucleotide sequence: TGTGCCAGCAGATCACAGGGAAAGGGGGAGACCCAGTACTTC. The encoded protein is CASRSQGKGETQYF.

V gene TRBV3-1 combines with J gene TRBJ2-7; no reliable D call. The V gene lost 5 bases and the J gene lost 5 bases, with 7 bases spanning the gap. The CDR3 sequence is 11 residues long. Germline V gene sequence: CDR1 LGHDT, CDR2 YNNKEL (reference sequence). The CDR3 nucleotides are TGTGCCAGCAGCGGACCTAACGAGCAGTACTTC. This codes for CASSGPNEQYF.

This sequence joins TRBV4-1 and TRBJ2-2; D possibly corresponds to TRBD2 (6 bases). CDR1 is MGHRA and CDR2 is YSYEKL in the germline V gene. The CDR3 runs 16 residues. Trimming took off 0 bases at V and 2 bases at J, with 10 bases between the two ends. CDR3 residues: CASSQDRGLNTGELFF. The CDR3 DNA reads as TGCGCCAGCAGCCAAGATAGGGGACTCAACACCGGGGAGCTGTTTTTT.

This chain uses TRBV11-3 with TRBJ1-1, with D possibly being TRBD1 (5 bases). V was shortened by 5 bases and J by 7 bases, with 14 bases between the two germline ends. The V gene's germline CDR1 is SGHNT and CDR2 YENEEA. This CDR3 region has 13 residues. The CDR3 here is CASSRGGWSEAFF. The CDR3 nucleotides are TGTGCCAGCAGCCGGGGCGGTTGGAGTGAAGCTTTCTTT.

The chain has TRBV7-9 and TRBJ2-5; D may be TRBD1 (6 bases). Per the germline V gene, CDR1 is SEHNR and CDR2 is FQNEAQ (reference sequence). This CDR3 has 15 amino acids. Between the trimmed V and J ends, which lost 1 base and 7 bases, there was a span of 16 bases. CDR3 nucleotide sequence: TGTGCCAGCAGCTTAGGCGCAGGGGCCCAGGGGACCCAGTACTTC. Translating it yields CASSLGAGAQGTQYF.

This clonotype was seen more than once but under ten times. This chain links TRBV6-1 with TRBJ2-1; tentative D call: TRBD1 (5 bases). V dropped 10 bases and J dropped 12 bases, with 19 bases sitting between them. Looked up from germline, CDR1 is MNHNS and CDR2 is SASEGT. CDR3 size: 12 residues. The CDR3 region is CATRAPHWAQFF. The CDR3 bases are TGTGCCACCAGGGCGCCCCACTGGGCGCAGTTCTTC.

This clonotype appeared once. The chain uses TRBV2 and TRBJ2-7, with D possibly matching TRBD1 (5 bases). Per germline, CDR1 SNHLY and CDR2 FYNNEI. V was pared by 1 base and J by 5 bases, with 9 bases between. The CDR3 extends over 13 amino acids. The CDR3 protein is CASSEEGSDEQYF. For the CDR3, the DNA is TGTGCCAGCAGTGAAGAGGGGTCGGACGAGCAGTACTTC.

This clonotype was seen only a few times. The V call is TRBV20-1, the J call TRBJ2-1; weak D call: TRBD2 (6 bases). V lost 5 bases and J 4 bases, leaving 21 bases between the germline ends. Germline lookup yields CDR1 DFQATT and CDR2 SNEGSKA (reference sequence). The CDR3 has 16 amino acids. CDR3 nucleotide sequence: TGCAGTGCTCTACCCTGGGGAGCTGCGGGGTACAATGAGCAGTTCTTC. Translated, it gives CSALPWGAAGYNEQFF.

This clonotype was recorded a few times. The chain carries TRBV20-1 and TRBJ1-1, with D possibly TRBD1 on 6 matching bases. The CDR3 sequence is 14 residues long. CDR1 DFQATT and CDR2 SNEGSKA come from the germline V gene (reference sequence). The V gene lost 5 bases and the J gene lost 0 bases, with 13 bases spanning the gap. The CDR3 here is CSARQGLMNTEAFF. The CDR3 DNA follows: TGCAGTGCTCGTCAGGGGTTAATGAACACTGAAGCTTTCTTT.

This chain links TRBV19 with TRBJ1-2; unclear D gene. V lost 1 base, J lost 1 base, and 7 bases lay in between. The CDR3 is 14 residues long. Germline V gives CDR1 LNHDA, CDR2 SQIVND (reference sequence). CDR3 in DNA: TGTGCCAGTAGTATAGCCGTCAGTAACTATGGCTACACCTTC. This translates into CASSIAVSNYGYTF.

V gene TRBV20-1 combines with J gene TRBJ2-3, with 11 bases matching TRBD2. The V gene's germline CDR1 is DFQATT and CDR2 SNEGSKA (reference sequence). V gave up 4 bases and J gave up 0 bases; unmatched junction bases: 9. This CDR3 region has 17 residues. The CDR3 DNA follows: TGCAGTGCTAAACTAGCGGGGGTTGTAACTAGCACAGATACGCAGTATTTT. Residues: CSAKLAGVVTSTDTQYF.

J is TRBJ2-5 and V is TRBV7-6, with D perhaps TRBD2 (6 bases). The germline CDR1 and CDR2 sequences are SGHVS and FNYEAQ. V was trimmed by 5 bases and J by 7 bases, leaving 14 bases between them. The CDR3 runs 13 residues. In DNA form, the CDR3 reads TGTGCCAGCAGCCCCCTAACGGGGGTGACCCAGTACTTC. Encoded protein: CASSPLTGVTQYF.

The chain has TRBV5-6 and TRBJ2-7; 7 bases are a match to TRBD2. Per germline, CDR1 SGHDT and CDR2 YYEEEE. The CDR3 runs 16 residues. The V gene end was trimmed by 1 base and the J gene end by 5 bases; junction bases not matched to a gene: 12. The CDR3 loop is CASSLLSGTFGHEQYF. CDR3 DNA: TGTGCCAGCAGCTTGTTAAGCGGGACCTTCGGGCACGAGCAGTACTTC. The whole variable domain, filled in from reference TRBV5-6 and TRBJ2-7, reads DAGVTQSPTHLIKTRGQQVTLRCSPKSGHDTVSWYQQALGQGPQFIFQYYEEEERQRGNFPDRFSGHQFPNYSSELNVNALLLGDSALYLCASSLLSGTFGHEQYFGPGTRLTVT.

The gene calls are TRBV7-6 and TRBJ2-1, with TRBD2 matching over 15 bases. J was trimmed by 7 bases and V by 5 bases; bases with no gene match: 3. Germline V gene sequence: CDR1 SGHVS, CDR2 FNYEAQ. The CDR3 has 15 amino acids. The CDR3 loop reads CASSQGLAGGNEQFF. The CDR3 nucleotides are TGTGCCAGCAGCCAAGGACTAGCGGGGGGGAATGAGCAGTTCTTC.

This clonotype occurred a few times. The chain is built from TRBV25-1 and TRBJ1-1, with 7 bases aligning to TRBD1. V trimming: 1 base; J trimming: 5 bases; junction bases outside the gene matches: 13. CDR3 length: 17 residues. CDR1 is MGHDK and CDR2 is SYGVNS in the germline V gene. DNA of the CDR3: TGTGCCAGCAGTGAATTTGACAGGGTCCGATGTGGGACTGAAGCTTTCTTT. The encoded protein is CASSEFDRVRCGTEAFF.

This clonotype was recorded a few times. The chain joins TRBV6-1 to TRBJ2-7; 7 bases are a match to TRBD2. The CDR3 sequence is 14 residues long. After removal of 5 bases from V and 10 bases from J, the junction contained 14 bases not matched to a gene. Germline values: CDR1 MNHNS, CDR2 SASEGT. CDR3 amino acids: CASSSSGTTLKQYF. The CDR3, as DNA: TGTGCCAGCAGTTCGAGCGGGACCACGTTGAAACAGTACTTC.